Listed below are T cell receptor beta chains from one sample, sequenced in a study of T cell responses to AZD1222 COVID-19 vaccine. This table comes from immunoSEQ multiplex PCR, and its TCRdb copy is limited to in-frame clones, with some not included. The table shows about 120,000 clones, with roughly 91% occurring only once. The material sequenced was peripheral blood, taken 28 days after the second AZD1222 dose. These receptor sequences come from an adult who received the AZD1222 COVID-19 vaccine. Each CDR3 is given with its conserved first and last residue. Fields, in order: J gene, clone size, D gene, V gene, CDR3 length, CDR3 DNA, CDR3 protein. D genes are given only for firm matches. Clone size is stated in some rows and not others, as once, few, many or a class when expanded.

TRBJ1-3 | - | - | TRBV27 | 17 | TGTGCCAGCACCCTTCTCCGGGACACTGACTCTGGAAACACCATATATTTT | CASTLLRDTDSGNTIYF
TRBJ1-1 | once | - | TRBV4-2 | 13 | TGTGCCAGCAGCCAAGAAGGGTGGACTGAAGCTTTCTTT | CASSQEGWTEAFF
TRBJ1-5 | - | - | TRBV27 | 16 | TGTGCCAGCAGTTTTTACCCCCCTCGGACCAGTCAGCCCCAGCATTTT | CASSFYPPRTSQPQHF
TRBJ1-5 | - | - | TRBV7-9 | 17 | TGTGCCAGCAGCTTAACTGGGGGCGCGGGGGGCAATCAGCCCCAGCATTTT | CASSLTGGAGGNQPQHF
TRBJ1-2 | - | TRBD1 | TRBV12-3/TRBV12-4 | 13 | TGTGCCAGCCAGGGACAGGGGAGAGGAGGCTACACCTTC | CASQGQGRGGYTF
TRBJ1-5 | - | - | TRBV28 | 16 | TGTGCCAGCAGTCCCGGGAGCCTTTATAGCAATCAGCCCCAGCATTTT | CASSPGSLYSNQPQHF
TRBJ2-5 | - | - | TRBV9 | 13 | TGTGCCAGCAGCGTAGCCCCAAAAGAGACCCAGTACTTC | CASSVAPKETQYF
TRBJ2-3 | - | TRBD2 | TRBV2 | 15 | TGTGCCAGCATCGGGACTAGCGGAAGCACAGATACGCAGTATTTT | CASIGTSGSTDTQYF
TRBJ2-3 | - | - | TRBV28 | 15 | TGTGCCAGCAGCGCCCTGCGTGGGGTTTCCCCTACGCAGTATTTT | CASSALRGVSPTQYF
TRBJ1-6 | - | - | TRBV30 | 15 | TGTGCCTGGACCCAGCCGGGACTTGGATATTCACCCCTCCACTTT | CAWTQPGLGYSPLHF
TRBJ2-3 | - | TRBD1 | TRBV5-8 | 17 | TGTGCCAGCAGCAATATGCCCGGGACAGGGGGCGGGTATACGCAGTATTTT | CASSNMPGTGGGYTQYF
TRBJ2-7 | - | TRBD2 | TRBV7-2 | 16 | TGTGCCAGCAGCTTATTAAGCGGGAGAAGACACTACGAGCAGTACTTC | CASSLLSGRRHYEQYF
TRBJ2-7 | - | TRBD2 | TRBV4-3 | 15 | TGCGCCAGCAGCCAAGGGCGGGGGGCAGGGTACGAGCAGTACTTC | CASSQGRGAGYEQYF
TRBJ2-3 | - | - | TRBV3-1/TRBV3-2 | 14 | TGTGCCAGCAGCCAAGTCCACTTCACAGATACGCAGTATTTT | CASSQVHFTDTQYF
TRBJ2-7 | - | - | TRBV5-1 | 17 | TGCGCCAGCAGCTGGAACCCCGGCGGGCGGAGCTCCTACGAGCAGTACTTC | CASSWNPGGRSSYEQYF
TRBJ1-4 | - | TRBD1 | TRBV2 | 15 | TGTGCCAGCACCCCGATGGCAGGGGGTAGTGAAAAACTGTTTTTT | CASTPMAGGSEKLFF
TRBJ2-2 | - | - | TRBV30 | 17 | TGTGCCTGGAGTTCCGAGGCCGGGTTCCGGGGGACCGGGGAGCTGTTTTTT | CAWSSEAGFRGTGELFF
TRBJ1-6 | - | - | TRBV28 | 12 | TGTGCCAGCGGTATAACTAATTCACCCCTCCACTTT | CASGITNSPLHF
TRBJ1-2 | - | - | TRBV11-2 | 13 | TGTGCCAGCAGCTTAACCCGTGGCTATGGCTACACCTTC | CASSLTRGYGYTF
TRBJ2-7 | - | TRBD1 | TRBV19 | 14 | TGTGCCAGTAGTATTGGGACAGGAGCCTACGAGCAGTACTTC | CASSIGTGAYEQYF
TRBJ2-1 | - | - | TRBV20-1 | 11 | TGCAGTGCTAGCAGGGTTCATGAGCAGTTCTTC | CSASRVHEQFF
TRBJ1-4 | - | - | TRBV7-2 | 14 | TGTGCCAGCAGCCCAGACAATGAGCCCAGGAGGGTGTTTTTT | CASSPDNEPRRVFF
TRBJ1-2 | - | TRBD1 | TRBV11-2 | 16 | TGTGCCAGCAGCTTATATCCGGACAGGGGATCCCATGGCTACACCTTC | CASSLYPDRGSHGYTF
TRBJ2-3 | - | - | TRBV7-3 | 13 | TGTGCCAGCAGCTTAACGTACTCAGATACGCAGTATTTT | CASSLTYSDTQYF
TRBJ1-1 | - | - | TRBV27 | 13 | TGTGCCAGCAGTTCAGACCCGGGGACTGAAGCTTTCTTT | CASSSDPGTEAFF
TRBJ1-1 | - | - | TRBV3-1/TRBV3-2 | 12 | TGTGCCAGCAGCCGTGGACAGTCTGAAGCTTTCTTT | CASSRGQSEAFF
TRBJ1-2 | - | - | TRBV19 | 15 | TGTGCCAGTAGTGAGAGGGAACATATACCCTATGGCTACACCTTC | CASSEREHIPYGYTF
TRBJ1-4 | - | - | TRBV28 | 18 | TGTGCCAGCAGTTTAGGGCGGGGGGCAATTGCAACTAATGAAAAACTGTTTTTT | CASSLGRGAIATNEKLFF
TRBJ1-2 | - | - | TRBV7-2 | 14 | TGTGCCAGCTTTGGGGGCCCCGGAGGCTATGGCTACACCTTC | CASFGGPGGYGYTF
TRBJ2-7 | once | TRBD2 | TRBV6-5 | 15 | TGTGCCAGCAGAAGTACTAGCGGGAGCTCCTACGAGCAGTACTTC | CASRSTSGSSYEQYF
TRBJ2-1 | - | - | TRBV5-1 | 13 | TGCGCCAGCAGCGGAGGGGGGATGGATGAGCAGTTCTTC | CASSGGGMDEQFF
TRBJ1-1 | - | - | TRBV7-2 | 16 | TGTGCCAGCAGGTATCTTACGGGACATCCTTCCACTGAAGCTTTCTTT | CASRYLTGHPSTEAFF
TRBJ2-7 | - | TRBD2 | TRBV4-1 | 14 | TGCGCCAGCAGCCCAGTGACTAGCGGCTACGAGCAGTACTTC | CASSPVTSGYEQYF
TRBJ1-5 | - | TRBD1 | TRBV7-2 | 15 | TGTGCCAGCAGCTTAGCGGGACAGGGTGGCCAGCCCCAGCATTTT | CASSLAGQGGQPQHF
TRBJ1-1 | - | - | TRBV19 | 14 | TGTGCCAGTAGTCGAGGTCGGGCGAACACTGAAGCTTTCTTT | CASSRGRANTEAFF
TRBJ1-2 | - | - | TRBV12-3/TRBV12-4 | 12 | TGTGCCAGCAGTTTTAGACAGTATGGCTACACCTTC | CASSFRQYGYTF
TRBJ2-1 | - | TRBD1 | TRBV10-1 | 14 | TGCGCCAGCAGTGAGTCGAGGTTCGGGGACAGGGGACTCTTC | CASSESRFGDRGLF
TRBJ1-2 | - | - | TRBV7-2 | 16 | TGTGCCAGCAGCTTTGGGGGGCAGCCTGACCTCTATGGCTACACCTTC | CASSFGGQPDLYGYTF
TRBJ1-2 | - | - | TRBV28 | 12 | TGTGCCAGCGGTGAGGGGAACTATGGCTACACCTTC | CASGEGNYGYTF
TRBJ1-1 | - | TRBD1 | TRBV5-1 | 15 | TGCGCCAGCAGCTTGAGGCCGACAGGGGACACTGAAGCTTTCTTT | CASSLRPTGDTEAFF
TRBJ2-3 | - | - | TRBV6-5 | 14 | TGTGCCAGCAGTATAAACAGGGTAGGCGATACGCAGTATTTT | CASSINRVGDTQYF
TRBJ2-1 | - | TRBD2 | TRBV15 | 20 | TGTGCCACCAGCAGACCCTGGACTAGCGGGAGGGCCGGCACCTACAATGAGCAGTTCTTC | CATSRPWTSGRAGTYNEQFF
TRBJ1-5 | - | - | TRBV7-8 | 15 | TGTGCCAGCAGGAAAGGGGGGGCACCCAATCAGCCCCAGCATTTT | CASRKGGAPNQPQHF
TRBJ1-2 | once | - | TRBV4-2 | 17 | TGTGCCAGCAGCCAAGGGGAGTTTGCGGCTTTGGTCGATGGCTACACCTTC | CASSQGEFAALVDGYTF
TRBJ2-7 | - | TRBD2 | TRBV5-1 | 13 | TGCGCCAGCTCCCGGGACTACATGTACGAGCAGTACTTC | CASSRDYMYEQYF
TRBJ1-1 | - | - | TRBV30 | 13 | TGTGCCTGGACTCGCGGGGGGCAGACTGAAGCTTTCTTT | CAWTRGGQTEAFF
TRBJ1-3 | - | - | TRBV28 | 11 | TGTGCCACCTACTTTGGAAACACCATATATTTT | CATYFGNTIYF
TRBJ2-5 | - | - | TRBV6-5 | 14 | TGTGCCAGCAGTTCTCCGGCTCTTGCCGGGACCCAGTACTTC | CASSSPALAGTQYF
TRBJ2-7 | - | - | TRBV5-1 | 15 | TGCGCCAGCAGCCTACCGGCAGGGGCCTCCTACGAGCAGTACTTC | CASSLPAGASYEQYF
TRBJ1-1 | few | - | TRBV14 | 16 | TGTGCCAGCAGCCAATCCGGGATGAATCAGGACACTGAAGCTTTCTTT | CASSQSGMNQDTEAFF
TRBJ2-7 | - | - | TRBV7-7 | 16 | TGTGCTAGCAGCCCCTCCCAGGGGGGGGGAGCACACGAGCAGTACTTC | CASSPSQGGGAHEQYF